Listed below are T cell receptor beta chains from one sample, sequenced in a study of blood T cell repertoires in COVID-19. This table comes from immunoSEQ multiplex PCR, and its TCRdb copy is limited to in-frame clones, with some not included. The data hold roughly 260,000 clones, with 75% to 90% observed a single time. Sequencing was carried out using PBMCs or T cells enriched from blood (not recorded which). The receptors shown here come from a woman in her forties or fifties who had recovered from COVID-19. Each CDR3 is given with its conserved first and last residue. The D gene is left open where the match is weak. Where a row states a size, it is once, few, many or the class of an expanded clone; other rows omit it.

length	size	V	D	J	CDR3	DNA
15	NA	TRBV7-9	NA	TRBJ1-4	CASSKQGRGNEKLFF	TGTGCCAGCAGCAAACAGGGACGGGGTAATGAAAAACTGTTTTTT
17	NA	TRBV7-9	TRBD2	TRBJ2-1	CASSLTIGLGYYNEQFF	TGTGCCAGCAGCCTTACGATTGGACTAGGGTACTACAATGAGCAGTTCTTC
16	NA	TRBV9	TRBD1	TRBJ2-7	CASSDKGQGAFDEQYF	TGTGCCAGCAGCGATAAGGGACAGGGGGCTTTCGACGAGCAGTACTTC
16	few	TRBV2	TRBD1	TRBJ2-6	CASGTDRPSGANVLTF	TGTGCCAGCGGGACAGACAGACCCTCTGGGGCCAACGTCCTGACTTTC
16	NA	TRBV5-5	TRBD1	TRBJ1-2	CASSLEGGQGNYGYTF	TGTGCCAGCAGCTTGGAGGGGGGACAGGGAAACTATGGCTACACCTTC
14	NA	TRBV5-6	NA	TRBJ1-2	CASIHVGGRDGYTF	TGTGCCAGCATCCATGTGGGAGGGCGCGATGGCTACACCTTC
15	NA	TRBV7-3	TRBD1	TRBJ1-2	CASSSNRGRVDGYTF	TGTGCCAGCAGCTCGAACAGGGGGCGGGTAGATGGCTACACCTTC
15	NA	TRBV18	TRBD2	TRBJ2-1	CASSPLTSGSNEQFF	TGTGCCAGCTCACCACTTACTAGCGGGAGTAATGAGCAGTTCTTC
16	NA	TRBV27	NA	TRBJ1-6	CASSLYGDSVNSPLHF	TGTGCCAGCAGTTTATACGGTGACAGCGTTAATTCACCCCTCCACTTT
15	NA	TRBV7-9	TRBD1	TRBJ2-1	CASSQDRGSYNEQFF	TGTGCCAGCAGTCAGGACAGGGGGTCCTACAATGAGCAGTTCTTC
16	few	TRBV5-1	NA	TRBJ1-5	CASSPGGSASNQPQHF	TGCGCCAGCAGCCCGGGGGGCTCGGCGAGCAATCAGCCCCAGCATTTT
15	NA	TRBV28	NA	TRBJ1-1	CASSNPGVLRTEAFF	TGTGCCAGCAGCAACCCAGGGGTCCTAAGGACTGAAGCTTTCTTT
15	NA	TRBV18	TRBD1	TRBJ2-7	CASSPQQGAFYEQYF	TGTGCCAGCTCACCACAGCAGGGGGCATTCTACGAGCAGTACTTC
12	once	TRBV10-3	NA	TRBJ1-1	CAISDRTAEAFF	TGTGCCATCAGTGATAGAACGGCTGAAGCTTTCTTT
13	few	TRBV30	NA	TRBJ2-3	CAWGSGSTDTQYF	TGTGCCTGGGGGTCGGGGAGCACAGATACGCAGTATTTT
19	NA	TRBV4-1	TRBD1	TRBJ2-6	CASSQQYTGGIGGANVLTF	TGCGCCAGCAGCCAACAGTACACAGGGGGCATTGGTGGGGCCAACGTCCTGACTTTC
15	NA	TRBV29-1	NA	TRBJ1-1	CSGSGGWGMNTEAFF	TGCAGCGGATCGGGGGGCTGGGGCATGAACACTGAAGCTTTCTTT
15	NA	TRBV2	NA	TRBJ2-1	CASTLDLYSYNEQFF	TGTGCCAGCACCCTAGATCTCTACTCCTACAATGAGCAGTTCTTC
13	NA	TRBV6-5	NA	TRBJ2-7	CASSFLVAYEQYF	TGTGCCAGCAGTTTCCTTGTCGCCTACGAGCAGTACTTC
16	few	TRBV15	NA	TRBJ1-3	CATSRDRGRTGNTIYF	TGTGCCACCAGCAGAGACCGGGGGAGGACTGGAAACACCATATATTTT
12	NA	TRBV5-1	NA	TRBJ1-1	CASSFKTGEAFF	TGCGCCAGCAGCTTTAAGACTGGTGAAGCTTTCTTT
11	NA	TRBV20-1	TRBD1	TRBJ2-7	CRVGTDYEQYF	TGCAGAGTAGGGACAGACTACGAGCAGTACTTC
15	NA	TRBV7-2	TRBD2	TRBJ2-5	CASSLGSGIQETQYF	TGTGCCAGCAGCTTAGGTAGCGGGATACAAGAGACCCAGTACTTC
16	few	TRBV7-9	NA	TRBJ1-6	CASSPLSAGSNSPLHF	TGTGCCAGCAGCCCATTGTCAGCGGGCTCTAATTCACCCCTCCACTTT
20	NA	TRBV10-3	TRBD2	TRBJ2-7	CAISEYKGLAGGPTYYEQYF	TGTGCCATCAGTGAGTACAAGGGACTAGCGGGAGGGCCCACTTACTACGAGCAGTACTTC
12	once	TRBV6-5	NA	TRBJ2-7	CASSYPSDEQYF	TGTGCCAGCAGTTATCCATCGGACGAGCAGTACTTC
14	NA	TRBV4-2	NA	TRBJ2-3	CASSQEGRPDTQYF	TGTGCCAGCAGCCAAGAGGGGAGGCCGGATACGCAGTATTTT
14	NA	TRBV28	TRBD1	TRBJ1-1	CASSPGQGPTEAFF	TGTGCCAGCAGTCCCGGACAGGGGCCCACTGAAGCTTTCTTT
13	NA	TRBV10-1	NA	TRBJ2-1	CASSAAVHNEQFF	TGCGCCAGCAGTGCAGCGGTCCACAATGAGCAGTTCTTC
13	once	TRBV2	TRBD1	TRBJ1-5	CASATGRNQPQHF	TGTGCCAGCGCGACAGGGCGAAATCAGCCCCAGCATTTT
13	NA	TRBV29-1	TRBD1	TRBJ1-1	CSVAQGSNTEAFF	TGCAGCGTGGCACAGGGGTCGAACACTGAAGCTTTCTTT